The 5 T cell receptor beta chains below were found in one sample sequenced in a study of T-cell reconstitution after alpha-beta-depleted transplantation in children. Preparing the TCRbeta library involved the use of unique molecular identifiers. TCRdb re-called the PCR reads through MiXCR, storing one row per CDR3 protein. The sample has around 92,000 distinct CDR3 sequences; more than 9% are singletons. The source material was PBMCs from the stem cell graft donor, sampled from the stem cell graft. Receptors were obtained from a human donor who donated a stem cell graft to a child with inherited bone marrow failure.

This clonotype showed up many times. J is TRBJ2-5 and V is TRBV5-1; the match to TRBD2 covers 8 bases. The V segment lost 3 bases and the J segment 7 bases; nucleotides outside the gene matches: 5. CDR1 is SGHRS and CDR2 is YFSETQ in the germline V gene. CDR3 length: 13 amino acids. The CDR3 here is CASSSQREGTQYF. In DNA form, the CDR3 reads TGCGCCAGCAGCTCCCAACGGGAGGGGACCCAGTACTTC.

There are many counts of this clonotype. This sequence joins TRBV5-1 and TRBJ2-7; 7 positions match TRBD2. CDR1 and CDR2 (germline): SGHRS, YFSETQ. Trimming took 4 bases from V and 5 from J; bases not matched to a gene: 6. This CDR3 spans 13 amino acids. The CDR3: CASSPQGGDEQYF. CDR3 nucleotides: TGCGCCAGCAGCCCTCAGGGAGGGGACGAGCAGTACTTC.

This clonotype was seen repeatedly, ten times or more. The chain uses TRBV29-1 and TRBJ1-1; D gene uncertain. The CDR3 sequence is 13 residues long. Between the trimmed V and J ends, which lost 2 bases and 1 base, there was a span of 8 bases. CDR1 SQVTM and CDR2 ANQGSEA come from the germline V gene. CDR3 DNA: TGCAGCGTTGAATCCCGGTGGAACACTGAAGCTTTCTTT. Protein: CSVESRWNTEAFF. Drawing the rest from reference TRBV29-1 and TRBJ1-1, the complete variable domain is SAVISQKPSRDICQRGTSLTIQCQVDSQVTMMFWYRQQPGQSLTLIATANQGSEATYESGFVIDKFPISRPNLTFSTLTVSNMSPEDSSIYLCSVESRWNTEAFFGQGTRLTVV.

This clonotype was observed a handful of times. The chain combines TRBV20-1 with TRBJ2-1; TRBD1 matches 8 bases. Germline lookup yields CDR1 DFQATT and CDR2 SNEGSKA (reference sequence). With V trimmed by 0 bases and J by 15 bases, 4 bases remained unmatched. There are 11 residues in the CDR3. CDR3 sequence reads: CSARDWDRLFF. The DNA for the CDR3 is TGCAGTGCTAGAGATTGGGACAGGTTGTTCTTC.

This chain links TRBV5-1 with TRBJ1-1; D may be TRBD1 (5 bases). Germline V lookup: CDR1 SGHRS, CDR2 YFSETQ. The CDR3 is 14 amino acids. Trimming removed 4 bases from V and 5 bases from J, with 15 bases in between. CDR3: CASSPGLGRTEAFF. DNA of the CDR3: TGCGCCAGCAGCCCGGGGCTCGGTAGGACTGAAGCTTTCTTT.